The 19 T cell receptor beta chains in this list originate from one sample, sequenced in a study of blood T cell repertoires in COVID-19. The protocol was immunoSEQ multiplex PCR, while the TCRdb copy is restricted to in-frame clones and leaves out a portion. The table lists about 66,000 clones, 86% of them singletons, with 5.5% to 8.5% in the top ten. The source material was peripheral blood. These receptors all stem from a man aged 50-59 years with active COVID-19.

The CDR3 DNA sequence: TGTGCCAGCAGTTACCGGGACAGGGGTAACTATGGCTACACCTTC. Its translation is CASSYRDRGNYGYTF. The chain links TRBV6-5 to TRBJ1-2; 10 bases agree with TRBD1. Trimming removed 2 bases from V and 1 base from J; junction bases left unmatched: 1. Per the germline V gene, CDR1 is MNHEY and CDR2 is SVGAGI. The CDR3 has 15 residues.

The chain recombines TRBV19 with TRBJ1-5; D might be TRBD1 (6 bases). CDR3 length: 14 residues. The V end lost 8 bases, the J end lost 6 bases, and 17 bases lay between the germline ends. Germline V gene data show CDR1 as LNHDA and CDR2 as SQIVND (reference sequence). In nucleotides, the CDR3 is TGTGCCAGTTGCTCACAGGGATTCATTCAGCCCCAGCATTTT. This sequence encodes CASCSQGFIQPQHF.

A single count supports this clone. V is TRBV28 and J is TRBJ1-1; 8 positions match TRBD1. Germline V gene sequence: CDR1 MDHEN, CDR2 SYDVKM. The CDR3 runs 16 residues. The ends lost 2 bases at V and 1 base at J; junction bases unmatched: 6. CDR3 DNA: TGTGCCAGCAGTTTAGGGACAGGCCGACCGAACACTGAAGCTTTCTTT. It yields the protein CASSLGTGRPNTEAFF.

V and J are TRBV4-2 and TRBJ2-7; maybe TRBD2 (5 bases). The germline V and J ends were trimmed by 0 bases and 2 bases, with 5 bases remaining between them. This CDR3 contains 13 residues. From germline, CDR1 is LGHNA and CDR2 YNFKEQ. The CDR3 loop reads CASSQDSAYEQYF. The CDR3 nucleotides read TGTGCCAGCAGCCAAGATAGCGCCTACGAGCAGTACTTC.

The chain carries TRBV27 and TRBJ1-5, with D tentatively TRBD1 (5 bases). The CDR3 is 18 residues long. Germline V gives CDR1 MNHEY, CDR2 SMNVEV (reference sequence). Trimming stripped 3 bases from V and 0 bases from J, with 18 bases between. CDR3 region: CASSFEPSTVHSNQPQHF. In nucleotides, the CDR3 is TGTGCCAGCAGTTTCGAACCCTCGACAGTCCATAGCAATCAGCCCCAGCATTTT.

V gene TRBV14 combines with J gene TRBJ1-6, with 8 bases matching TRBD1. Germline values: CDR1 SGHDN, CDR2 FVKESK. V dropped 5 bases and J dropped 7; count of bases not matched to a gene: 7. This CDR3 is built from 15 residues. CDR3 in DNA: TGTGCCAGCAGCTTAGGACAGGGTCGGAATTCACCCCTCCACTTT. Translation gives CASSLGQGRNSPLHF.

The chain's CDR3 is CATSRDWTGEQYV. As DNA, the CDR3 is TGTGCCACCAGCAGAGATTGGACGGGGGAGCAGTACGTC. The chain is built from TRBV15 and TRBJ2-7; tentative D call: TRBD2 (5 bases). The CDR3 consists of 13 residues. Trimming shortened V by 0 bases and J by 7 bases, and 10 bases separated the two germline ends. Germline V gene sequence: CDR1 LNHNV, CDR2 YYDKDF (reference sequence).

The chain uses TRBV5-1 and TRBJ1-6; D unresolved. Germline-derived CDR1 and CDR2 are SGHRS and YFSETQ. The CDR3 is 16 amino acids. Trimming took 1 base from V and 5 from J, leaving 13 bases between them. The CDR3 is CASSLNPPNNNSPLHF. The DNA of the CDR3 is TGCGCCAGCAGCTTGAACCCTCCAAACAATAATTCACCCCTCCACTTT. The variable domain in full, completed from reference TRBV5-1 and TRBJ1-6, reads KAGVTQTPRYLIKTRGQQVTLSCSPISGHRSVSWYQQTPGQGLQFLFEYFSETQRNKGNFPGRFSGRQFSNSRSEMNVSTLELGDSALYLCASSLNPPNNNSPLHFGNGTRLTVT.

This chain connects TRBV5-1 to TRBJ1-3; 10 bases line up with TRBD1. J gave up 0 bases and V 5 bases, and 2 bases lay outside the gene matches. CDR3 length: 15 amino acids. Germline V gene lookup returns CDR1 SGHRS and CDR2 YFSETQ. The CDR3 loop is CASSRDRGSGNTIYF. CDR3 in DNA: TGCGCCAGCAGTCGGGACAGGGGCTCTGGAAACACCATATATTTT.

CDR3 bases: TGTGCCAGCAGCTTAGGACAGGGTCGCCATGAGCAGTTCTTC. Its protein is CASSLGQGRHEQFF. The rearrangement joins TRBV7-2 to TRBJ2-1; 7 positions agree with TRBD1. The V and J ends lost 1 base and 8 bases, in that order; junction bases with no gene match: 5. Germline CDR1 is SGHTA and CDR2 is FQGNSA. The CDR3 has 14 residues.

DNA of the CDR3: TGTGCCAGCAGCTTGCTCGGGAGCCTCACAGATACGCAGTATTTT. It codes for CASSLLGSLTDTQYF. This chain joins TRBV5-6 and TRBJ2-3, with D perhaps TRBD2 (6 bases). Germline-derived CDR1 and CDR2 are SGHDT and YYEEEE. The V end lost 1 base, the J end lost 2 bases, and 11 bases lay between the germline ends. This CDR3 has 15 amino acids.

The chain carries TRBV25-1 and TRBJ2-3; D is perhaps TRBD1 (6 bases). Trimming removed 1 base from V and 5 bases from J, with 10 bases in between. CDR3 length: 14 residues. CDR1 is MGHDK, CDR2 SYGVNS, per germline. This CDR3 reads CASSESGDLDTQYF. CDR3 sequence (DNA): TGTGCCAGCAGTGAATCAGGGGATTTAGATACGCAGTATTTT.

CDR3 sequence: CASSPLQGVGTGELFF. CDR3 nucleotide sequence: TGCGCCAGCAGCCCATTACAGGGAGTTGGAACCGGGGAGCTGTTTTTT. The chain combines TRBV4-1 with TRBJ2-2, with D tentatively TRBD1 (6 bases). In germline, CDR1 is MGHRA, CDR2 YSYEKL. The germline V and J ends were trimmed by 4 bases and 5 bases, with 17 bases remaining between them. The CDR3 covers 16 residues.

This chain links TRBV11-3 with TRBJ2-1; TRBD2 agrees at 10 bases. The CDR3 consists of 20 residues. With V trimmed by 3 bases and J by 5 bases, 19 bases remained unmatched. Looked up from germline, CDR1 is SGHNT and CDR2 is YENEEA. The CDR3 sequence is CASSLTPRGSSGRRDNEQFF. The CDR3 bases are TGTGCCAGCAGCTTGACCCCCAGGGGCAGTAGCGGGAGGCGGGACAATGAGCAGTTCTTC.

The genes are TRBV15 and TRBJ1-5; TRBD1 might be the D (6 bases). Germline loops: CDR1 LNHNV, CDR2 YYDKDF (reference sequence). The ends were cut back, 1 base at V and 2 bases at J, with 9 bases in the middle. The length of the CDR3 is 15 residues. CDR3 DNA sequence: TGTGCCACCAGCAGAGCCAGGACAGGCAATCAGCCCCAGCATTTT. As protein: CATSRARTGNQPQHF.

The sample holds one count of this clone. The V gene is TRBV5-8, the J gene TRBJ1-2, with 10 nucleotides matching TRBD1. Germline V lookup: CDR1 SGHTS, CDR2 YDEGEE. With V trimmed by 3 bases and J by 4 bases, 9 bases remained unmatched. This CDR3 region has 16 residues. The CDR3 reads CASSSGTGATPYGYTF. The CDR3 bases are TGTGCCAGCAGCTCTGGGACAGGGGCCACACCCTATGGCTACACCTTC.

The gene calls are TRBV6-5 and TRBJ1-1; TRBD1 matches 10 bases. Germline V gene sequence: CDR1 MNHEY, CDR2 SVGAGI. The CDR3 contains 15 residues. The junction had 6 bases not matched to a gene; V was cut back by 4 bases and J by 4 bases. The CDR3 DNA is TGTGCCAGCAGTTCAGACAGGGGGCGGAGCACTGAAGCTTTCTTT. As protein: CASSSDRGRSTEAFF.

J is TRBJ1-6 and V is TRBV18; D call uncertain. The germline V and J ends were trimmed by 1 base and 7 bases, with 14 bases remaining between them. The CDR3 covers 16 residues. Germline V CDR1 and CDR2: KGHSH, LQKENI. The CDR3 nucleotides read TGTGCCAGCTCACCACGTCCAGGAGGTGGCAATTCACCCCTCCACTTT. This codes for CASSPRPGGGNSPLHF.

The chain has TRBV7-3 and TRBJ1-1, with a weak D call TRBD1 (5 bases). V dropped 7 bases and J dropped 11 bases, with 14 bases sitting between them. Germline assignment: CDR1 SGHTA and CDR2 FQGTGA. There are 11 residues in the CDR3. The CDR3 nucleotides are TGTGCCAGCAACCCGGACGGGGGGGCTTTCTTT. This sequence encodes CASNPDGGAFF.